A single count supports the clone carrying this T cell receptor beta chain. Sequencing targeted TCR beta in blood CD8+ and CD4+ T cells. The CD8+ and CD4+ T cells were negatively isolated, with the TEMRA cells enriched by FACS. From germline, CDR1 is MGHRA and CDR2 YSYEKL. There are 14 residues in the CDR3. The trim removed 0 bases at V and 8 bases at J, leaving 4 bases unmatched. This record belongs to a study of CD8 T cells in Susac syndrome. RNA was extracted with the RNeasy kit, and a quantity of roughly 0.5 to 1 ug was reverse transcribed using random hexamers. By means of immunoSEQ multiplex PCR, TCR beta CDR3 spanning 54 Vbeta and 13 Jbeta underwent amplification. TCRdb passed the immunoSEQ multiplex PCR reads through MiXCR, listing each CDR3 protein once. The repertoire includes around 56,000 distinct CDR3 sequences, around 94% of them detected once, and roughly 0.2% sits in the top ten.

This sequence originates from a human donor in good health. The V gene is TRBV4-1, the J gene TRBJ2-1; TRBD2 agrees at 7 bases. Source material: CD8+ T cells from PBMCs. For the CDR3, the DNA is TGCGCCAGCAGCCAAGAACTAGCGACAGATGAGCAGTTCTTC. This translates into CASSQELATDEQFF.